These 11 T cell receptor beta chains came from one sample sequenced in a study of blood T cells in healthy people across ages. Primers used in a second PCR of roughly 7 to 12 cycles were a sample-barcoded 5' primer and a J-beta primer mix. MiXCR, applied by TCRdb to the 5' RACE reads, yields one record per CDR3 protein. This table holds hundreds of thousands of distinct CDR3 sequences, under 50% found once. Sequenced input: blood. These receptors were taken from a young man in good health.

To note about this clonotype: A much larger clone is a single base away; this may be a read error. This rearrangement joins TRBV7-2 to TRBJ2-3, with D uncertain. This CDR3 contains 15 residues. The V gene's germline CDR1 is SGHTA and CDR2 FQGNSA. V was cut by 2 bases and J by 4 bases, with 13 bases left in between. The CDR3 DNA sequence: TGTGCCAGCAGCTTAAAGGCGGTGAGCGCAGATACGCAGTATTTT. Protein: CASSLKAVSADTQYF.

The chain uses TRBV10-3 and TRBJ2-1; no definite D call. The CDR3 runs to 12 residues. Trimming took off 8 bases at V and 2 bases at J, with 7 bases between the two ends. From germline, CDR1 is ENHRY and CDR2 SYGVKD. The CDR3 region is CAIGITYNEQFF. For the CDR3, the DNA is TGTGCCATCGGGATTACCTACAATGAGCAGTTCTTC.

The chain combines TRBV29-1 with TRBJ2-5; D is unclear. Trimming took off 3 bases at V and 2 bases at J, with 10 bases between the two ends. The CDR3 covers 13 residues. In germline, CDR1 is SQVTM, CDR2 ANQGSEA. CDR3 bases: TGCAGCGTTGACAAAAGGTATCAAGAGACCCAGTACTTC. Amino acid sequence: CSVDKRYQETQYF.

CDR3 sequence: CASRQGARETQYF. CDR3 DNA: TGTGCCAGCAGACAAGGGGCCCGAGAGACCCAGTACTTC. V gene TRBV6-5 combines with J gene TRBJ2-5; D possibly corresponds to TRBD1 (5 bases). The CDR3 consists of 13 residues. The V gene lost 6 bases and the J gene lost 4 bases, with 12 bases spanning the gap. In germline, CDR1 is MNHEY, CDR2 SVGAGI.

The chain uses TRBV20-1 and TRBJ1-6; TRBD1 might be the D (5 bases). The CDR3 is 14 amino acids. Between the trimmed V and J ends, which lost 5 bases and 7 bases, there was a span of 15 bases. Germline V CDR1 and CDR2: DFQATT, SNEGSKA (reference sequence). DNA for the CDR3: TGCAGTGCTGGGTCCGGGGCTGACAATTCACCCCTCCACTTT. It specifies CSAGSGADNSPLHF.

This clonotype has a single count. In nucleotides, the CDR3 is TGTGCCATCAGGAGAACTAGCGGGGGTTACAATGAGCAGTTCTTC. This encodes CAIRRTSGGYNEQFF. The chain employs TRBV10-3 and TRBJ2-1; 11 bases match TRBD2. Germline CDR1 ENHRY, CDR2 SYGVKD. Trimming took 6 bases from V and 4 from J; bases not matched to a gene: 5. The CDR3 extends over 15 amino acids.

This clonotype appeared once. V and J are TRBV14 and TRBJ1-6; no reliable D call. V gave up 0 bases and J gave up 0 bases, with 12 bases separating them. The germline V gene encodes CDR1 SGHDN and CDR2 FVKESK. The CDR3 runs 18 residues. Here the CDR3 DNA reads TGTGCCAGCAGCCAAGATCGTGCCCCGAGCTCCTATAATTCACCCCTCCACTTT. Amino acids: CASSQDRAPSSYNSPLHF.

The chain joins TRBV3-1 to TRBJ2-7, with D perhaps TRBD1 (6 bases). The CDR3 is 15 residues long. V gave up 1 base and J gave up 3 bases, with 13 bases separating them. In germline, CDR1 is LGHDT, CDR2 YNNKEL (reference sequence). CDR3 sequence reads: CASSQGALQGYEQYF. CDR3 DNA: TGTGCCAGCAGCCAAGGGGCCCTACAGGGCTACGAGCAGTACTTC.

V usage is TRBV12-3 or TRBV12-4 and J usage is TRBJ1-2, with D possibly being TRBD1 (5 bases). The CDR3 is 13 amino acids. The V and J ends lost 7 bases and 8 bases respectively, with 17 bases between them. DNA of the CDR3: TGTGCCAGCAACGCGGGCCTGAGGGGAGGCTACACCTTC. It encodes CASNAGLRGGYTF.

V is TRBV18 and J is TRBJ2-1; 7 positions agree with TRBD2. The CDR3 loop spans 15 amino acids. Germline CDR1 reads KGHSH; CDR2 reads LQKENI. The junction had 4 bases not matched to a gene; V was cut back by 2 bases and J by 3 bases. The CDR3 here is CASSPGTIRYNEQFF. CDR3 nucleotide sequence: TGTGCCAGCTCACCAGGGACTATCCGCTACAATGAGCAGTTCTTC.

This clonotype appeared a few times. The rearrangement uses TRBV12-3 or TRBV12-4 and TRBJ2-1; 10 bases map to TRBD1. This CDR3 is built from 15 residues. V shed 6 bases and J 9 bases; nucleotides not matched to a gene: 11. The CDR3, as DNA: TGTGCCAGCAGCCGTGGGGGACAGGGGTTCAGTGAGCAGTTCTTC. Its protein is CASSRGGQGFSEQFF.